Listed here are 8 T cell receptor beta chains from one sample, sequenced in a study of blood T cell repertoires in COVID-19 (TCRdb year 2020). Library preparation was by the immunoSEQ multiplex PCR assay. Sourced from immuneACCESS, this table was stored by TCRdb with only in-frame sequences that have V and J called. A share of the clones is absent; for the studies checked, an unresolved V gene accounts for under half, and the remainder has no known explanation. The sample includes around 230,000 clones, with about 81% observed a single time. The ten largest clones represent around 12% of the sample. Sequencing used peripheral blood. These receptors were taken from a woman aged 55-69 years with active or convalescent COVID-19.

The chain recombines TRBV6-6 with TRBJ1-5; the D is unclear. Trimming took off 0 bases at V and 6 bases at J, with 9 bases between the two ends. This CDR3 is 14 amino acids long. Per the germline V gene, CDR1 is MNHNY and CDR2 is SVGAGI (reference sequence). For the CDR3, the DNA is TGTGCCAGCAGTTACTCGACTTCGGGTCAGCCCCAGCATTTT. Its translation is CASSYSTSGQPQHF.

The genes are TRBV3-1 (or the pseudogene TRBV3-2) and TRBJ2-7; 10 bases are a match to TRBD1. The germline gives CDR1 LGHDT, CDR2 YNNKEL (reference sequence). The CDR3 is 15 residues long. Germline trimming cut 5 bases from V and 6 bases from J; bases unmatched to any gene: 10. The CDR3: CASSERRQGASEQYF. As DNA, the CDR3 is TGTGCCAGCAGCGAAAGGAGACAGGGGGCGAGCGAGCAGTACTTC.

This chain connects TRBV5-1 to TRBJ1-4; 12 bases agree with TRBD1. V shed 4 bases and J 8 bases; nucleotides not matched to a gene: 9. The CDR3 spans 16 residues. Germline V gene lookup returns CDR1 SGHRS and CDR2 YFSETQ. In DNA, the CDR3 is TGCGCCAGCAGCAGAGGGACAGGGGGCGTAGGAGAAAAACTGTTTTTT. This encodes CASSRGTGGVGEKLFF.

The genes are TRBV7-2 and TRBJ1-1; D is possibly TRBD1 (5 bases). Trimming removed 4 bases from V and 3 bases from J, with 12 bases in between. Germline V gene data show CDR1 as SGHTA and CDR2 as FQGNSA. This CDR3 comprises 14 residues. CDR3 nucleotides: TGTGCCAGCAGCTCCCCTGGGGACTACACTGAAGCTTTCTTT. Its protein is CASSSPGDYTEAFF.

This clone has a single count. The J gene is TRBJ2-3, the V gene TRBV25-1; D possibly corresponds to TRBD2 (7 bases). V gave up 0 bases and J gave up 5 bases, with 12 bases separating them. This CDR3 has 15 amino acids. Germline V lookup: CDR1 MGHDK, CDR2 SYGVNS. CDR3 in amino acids: CASSEYRGARDTQYF. The CDR3, as DNA: TGTGCCAGCAGTGAATATCGGGGGGCAAGAGATACGCAGTATTTT.

The CDR3 region is CASSPPRQGNYGYTF. The CDR3 nucleotides are TGTGCCAGCAGCCCGCCGCGACAGGGGAACTATGGCTACACCTTC. The chain carries TRBV5-4 and TRBJ1-2; TRBD1 agrees at 8 bases. The junction had 7 bases not matched to a gene; V was cut back by 4 bases and J by 2 bases. Germline CDR1 and CDR2: SGHNT and YYREEE (reference sequence). The CDR3 runs 15 residues.

The chain carries TRBV6-2 or TRBV6-3 and TRBJ1-2, with 8 bases aligning to TRBD1. V shed 2 bases and J 8 bases; nucleotides not matched to a gene: 7. The germline V gene encodes CDR1 MNHEY and CDR2 SVGEGT. The CDR3 length is 14 residues. CDR3 in DNA: TGTGCCAGCAGTTACCAAGGACAGGGACGAGGCTACACCTTC. This codes for CASSYQGQGRGYTF.

This chain connects TRBV29-1 to TRBJ1-1; D might be TRBD1 (5 bases). The CDR3 is 12 amino acids. Germline V lookup: CDR1 SQVTM, CDR2 ANQGSEA. The V end was cut by 1 base, the J end by 7 bases, with 10 bases between. The CDR3 nucleotides are TGCAGCGTTGAAGTGGTGCAGGGTGAAGCTTTCTTT. Translated, it gives CSVEVVQGEAFF.